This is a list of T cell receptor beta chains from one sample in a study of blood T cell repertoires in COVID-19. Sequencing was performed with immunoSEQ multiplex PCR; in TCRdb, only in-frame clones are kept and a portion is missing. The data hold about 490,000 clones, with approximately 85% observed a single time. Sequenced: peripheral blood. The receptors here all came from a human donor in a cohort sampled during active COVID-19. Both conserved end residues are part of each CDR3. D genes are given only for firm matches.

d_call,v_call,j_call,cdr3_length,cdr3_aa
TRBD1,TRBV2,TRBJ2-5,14,CASSSQGARETQYF
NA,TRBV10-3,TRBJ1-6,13,CAMRGRDNSALHF
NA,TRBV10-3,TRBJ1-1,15,CAISEMNGPGTEAFF
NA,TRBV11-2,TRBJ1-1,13,CASSLDGNTEAFF
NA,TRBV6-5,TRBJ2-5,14,CASSSTGTLETQYF
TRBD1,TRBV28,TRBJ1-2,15,CASSSLGTGADGYTF
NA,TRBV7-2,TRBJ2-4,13,CASTGRAKNIQYF
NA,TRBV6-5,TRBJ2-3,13,CASREDFTDTQYF
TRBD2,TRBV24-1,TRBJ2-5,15,CATSDGGRGQETQYF
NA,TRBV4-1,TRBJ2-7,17,CASSQDGHPGGGDEQYF
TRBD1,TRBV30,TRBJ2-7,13,CAWRVTGTLEQYF
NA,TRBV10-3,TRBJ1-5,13,CAISVAGDQPQHF
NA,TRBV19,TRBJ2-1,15,CASSVGLSSYNEQFF
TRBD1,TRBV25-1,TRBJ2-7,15,CASSDSGQGFYEQYF
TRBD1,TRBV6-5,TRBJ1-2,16,CASSYSVGQGFGGYTF
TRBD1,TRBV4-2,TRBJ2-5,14,CASSQGTGVETQYF
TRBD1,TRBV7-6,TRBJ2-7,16,CASSPRGRGRSYEQYF
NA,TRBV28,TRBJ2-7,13,CASRGQKGYEQYF
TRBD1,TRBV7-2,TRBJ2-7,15,CASSPRTGAAYEQYF
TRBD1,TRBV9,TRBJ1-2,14,CASSSGQGNYGYTF
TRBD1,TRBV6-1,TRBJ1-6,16,CASSDRTGASGSPLHF
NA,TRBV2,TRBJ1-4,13,CASSASRFEKLFF
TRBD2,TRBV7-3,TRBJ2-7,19,CASSQGLLGLAGGPGEQYF
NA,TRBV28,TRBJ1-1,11,CASSTDTEAFF
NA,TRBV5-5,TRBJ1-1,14,CASSPGHMNTEAFF
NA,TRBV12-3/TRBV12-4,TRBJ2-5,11,CASTRRETQYF
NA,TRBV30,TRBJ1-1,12,CAWNTNGGISFF
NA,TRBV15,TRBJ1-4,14,CATSRGATNEKLFF
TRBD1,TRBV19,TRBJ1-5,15,CATTLGQAPGQPQHF
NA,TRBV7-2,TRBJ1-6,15,CASGGSGSLNSPLHF
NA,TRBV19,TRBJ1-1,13,CASSTSVNTEAFF
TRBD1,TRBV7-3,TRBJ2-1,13,CASSLTEAGGQFF
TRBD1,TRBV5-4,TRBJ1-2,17,CASSLGPKGAENYGYTF
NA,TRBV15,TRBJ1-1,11,CATSRDQKAFF
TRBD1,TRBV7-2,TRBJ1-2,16,CASSPSGDRANYGYTF
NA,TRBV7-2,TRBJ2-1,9,CASRNEQFF
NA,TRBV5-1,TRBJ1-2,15,CASSLVVGAAEGYTF
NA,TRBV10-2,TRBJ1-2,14,CASSGSPRWDGYTF
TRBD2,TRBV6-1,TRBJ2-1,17,CASSAHLAGGPVNEQFF
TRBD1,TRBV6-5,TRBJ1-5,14,CASSGRGPGQPQHF
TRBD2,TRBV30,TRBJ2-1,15,CACPWGLAGEDEQFF
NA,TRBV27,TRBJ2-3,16,CASSQQRRTREPALYF
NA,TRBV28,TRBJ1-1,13,CASSLSGRTEAFF
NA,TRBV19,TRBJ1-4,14,CASSIDYRNEKLFF
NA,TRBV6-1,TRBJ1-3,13,CASSSTAGNTIYF
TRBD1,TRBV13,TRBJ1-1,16,CASSPLGTGTNTEAFF
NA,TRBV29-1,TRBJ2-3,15,CSADSYSSSTDTQYF
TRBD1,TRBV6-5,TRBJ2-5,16,CASSFGTDTKQETQYF
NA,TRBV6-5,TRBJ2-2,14,CASTPGHNTGELFF
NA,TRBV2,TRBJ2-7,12,CARGDNQYEQYF
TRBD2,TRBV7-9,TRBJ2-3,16,CASSLPLAGSTDTQYF
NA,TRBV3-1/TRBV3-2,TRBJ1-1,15,CASSHHWGGVTEAFF
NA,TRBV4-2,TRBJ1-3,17,CASSSAVGEGSGNTIYF
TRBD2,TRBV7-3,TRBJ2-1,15,CASSYAAGAYNEQFF
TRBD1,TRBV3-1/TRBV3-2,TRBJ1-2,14,CASSQRTGYDGYTF